This T cell receptor beta chain was sequenced in a study of graft-versus-host responses after intestinal transplantation (dated by TCRdb to the early 2020s). About the full investigation: The transplants that recipients got were multivisceral, liver-intestinal, or isolated intestinal. A cohort of 24 intestinal transplant recipients, including one retransplant, was enrolled, and a few patients lacking pretransplant specimens were excluded. Graft-versus-host and host-versus-graft alloreactive T cell clones were tracked in the graft, circulation and bone marrow after intestinal transplantation using bulk TCR-beta CDR3 sequencing. Donor T cell macrochimerism was defined as a peak of at least 4% donor T cells among recipient peripheral blood mononuclear cells. Alloreactive clones were identified by sequencing pre-transplant mixed lymphocyte reaction products and comparing these products with unstimulated pre-transplant donor and recipient T cells. Every recipient was given anti-thymocyte globulin induction, then maintenance tacrolimus and steroids for roughly 3 years. Rather than going through the commercial service, samples from three later patients were sequenced in-house on an Illumina MiSeq and processed with MiXCR. General conclusions and limits of the study: Patients with donor T cell macrochimerism had high GvH to HvG T cell clonal ratios in their allografts. Early after transplant, declines in HvG clones were associated with peak levels of circulating GvH clones. The relatively low number and heterogeneity of intestinal transplant patients limited the conclusions. GvH clones turned up in recipient bone marrow, with some appearing earlier in ileal mucosa or blood, a pattern consistent with an intestinal mucosal origin.

The library was produced with the immunoSEQ multiplex PCR assay. For most patients, genomic DNA was isolated with the Qiagen DNeasy Blood and Tissue Kit and shipped frozen to Adaptive Biotechnologies for TCR sequencing. High-throughput TCR-beta CDR3 sequencing of genomic DNA from most patients was performed by Adaptive Biotechnologies. Per the authors' processing: TCR sequencing data were retrieved from Adaptive's ImmunoSEQ software for around 20 patients, whereas a few other patients were processed with MiXCR and VDJtools. To correct CD4 versus CD8 sorting errors, sequences present in both subsets at a frequency ratio below 5:1 were removed. CDR3 nucleotide sequences shared by donor and recipient were removed because the origin of these sequences could not be assigned. Alloreactive clones required at least 2-fold expansion over unstimulated cells and minimum CFSE-low frequency of 0.002% (template counts) or 0.001% (read counts). Mappable clones were those detected in sequenced pre-transplant spleen, lymph node, or MLR CFSE-low populations of the donor or recipient. Cumulative frequency of alloreactive clones was calculated as a percentage of all sequences weighted by copy number. What TCRdb holds here is the immuneACCESS table cut down to in-frame rearrangements. Part of the clones is not present; checked against another copy, under half of the missing clones reflect an unresolved V gene, and the others are unexplained. That table gives V, J and clone size, and the DNA gave D and trimming. A total of fewer than 85,000 clones appear in this sample, roughly 84% of them only once. The ten biggest clones cover 0.39% of the sample.

In light of the paper, this sample's time point label describes: cells obtained before transplantation from donor or recipient. CD3+CD4+ and CD3+CD8+ populations were FACS-sorted from unstimulated pre-transplant donor and recipient cells taken from spleen or lymph nodes. Taken from cysteine to phenylalanine, the CDR3 has 14 residues. Solely the CDR3 DNA is kept, with 42 bases framed from the first base. Trimming removed 8 bases from V and 2 bases from J, leaving 13 bases between the germline ends. Sequences SGHVS (CDR1) and FQNEAQ (CDR2) are obtained from the germline V gene. This clone was detected only once. Its antigen is currently not known. No base qualities exist here, and no much larger clone lies one base off it.

The sequence derives from a human donor who was the organ donor for an intestinal transplant. The chain is made from TRBV7-8 and TRBJ1-5, and possibly TRBD1, on 5 matching bases. Sequencing used unstimulated CD4+ T cells sorted from spleen or lymph node cells, obtained before transplant. The CDR3 region has the sequence CASDQGFGNQPQHF. DNA sequence: TGTGCCAGCGACCAGGGATTCGGCAATCAGCCCCAGCATTTT.